What follows is one T cell receptor (beta chain) and its context. No cognate antigen has been identified for it. Qualities for individual bases were not recorded, and no much larger clone is one base off. CDR1 and CDR2 (SGHNT, YYREEE) derive from the germline V gene (reference sequence). V is pruned by 1 base and J by 5 bases, leaving 5 bases of the junction without a gene match. Measured from the cysteine to the phenylalanine, the CDR3 is 16 residues long. The only DNA kept is the CDR3, 48 bases in frame from the first base. Library preparation used 5' RACE. The listed sequencing device is NextSeq 500. In the TCR library protocol, a unique molecular identifier was attached to each TCR cDNA molecule so that PCR and sequencing errors could be corrected. In the original analysis: TCR identification, UMI-based error correction and CDR3 extraction were performed with Decombinator tools. Expanded TCRs were defined as those above a frequency of 2 per 1,000, corresponding to the top 1% of the tumor frequency distribution. Each repertoire was subsampled 100 times to 5,000 TCRs, after which Renyi diversity was computed with the R vegan package. CDR3 similarity networks were built from amino acid triplet string-kernel similarity, connecting CDR3s with pairwise similarity above 0.82. TCRdb applied fastp at Q25 and MiXCR to the public reads, then kept only in-frame beta chains. Every distinct CDR3 protein forms one entry, paired with its most common genes and DNA. For this entry, the V and J calls and clone size follow TCRdb and not the study's own pipeline. Across this sample there are about 43,000 distinct CDR3 sequences, with more than 20% seen only once. The top ten hold approximately 6.8% of the sample.

This entry is derived from a study of spatial heterogeneity in lung cancer (dated by TCRdb to between 2018 and 2021). Broadly, across the study: Samples were obtained from about 69 patients with early-stage, untreated non-small cell lung cancer from the lung TRACERx cohort. In non-small cell lung cancer, the study made a quantitative comparison of TCR alpha and beta repertoires among multiple tumor regions, matched nontumor lung and blood. In the raw uncorrected reads, each unique combination of TCR and UMI appeared more than ten times on average. At surgery, over 200 tumor regions, around 65 matched nontumor lung samples and 56 PBMC samples were TCR-sequenced for both alpha and beta chains. Nonsynonymous mutation counts, determined by whole-exome sequencing of tumor tissue, were related to TCR repertoire features. Follow-up PBMC samples were sequenced whenever the samples were available, and the median time to follow-up was about 2 years after resection. More beta-chain than alpha-chain transcripts were consistently detected, likely reflecting higher beta-chain transcript abundance. Overall results and qualifications from the work: Additional single-cell paired TCR alpha and beta sequencing was considered necessary to confirm, at a functional level, the hypothesis that regional TCRs recognize regional mutations. Only about 14 patients were included in comparisons of baseline and follow-up blood repertoires. Ubiquitous expanded tumor TCRs showed up in blood more often at tumor resection than at routine follow-up.

Interpreted using the paper, the time point label stands for: blood at routine non-recurrence follow-up after resection. Whole RNA extracted from tumor and nontumor lung tissue, or from cryopreserved PBMC samples, was used for TCR sequencing without cell sorting. A patient was chosen for TCR sequencing only when enough RNA was available from at least two tumor regions. The clonotype originates from a female donor with early-stage non-small cell lung cancer. The chain uses TRBV5-4 and TRBJ2-5; 13 of the junction bases match TRBD2. The input for sequencing was PBMCs, taken at follow-up. The CDR3 protein is CASSLTSGGAYETQYF. The DNA sequence is as follows: TGTGCCAGCAGCTTGACTAGCGGGGGGGCCTATGAGACCCAGTACTTC.